These 16 T cell receptor beta chains were all obtained from the same sample, sequenced in a study of Graves' ophthalmopathy and Graves' hyperthyroidism. RNA transcripts served as template for amplifying TCR beta CDR3 sequences. An opening RT-PCR round employed HTBI primers and preceded a second-round multiplex PCR. TCRdb analysed the multiplex PCR reads with MiXCR anew, one entry per CDR3 protein. The sample shows some 240,000 distinct CDR3 sequences, around 45% of them seen only once. The source material was peripheral blood. The receptors come from an adult man with Graves' ophthalmopathy.

This chain's CDR3 is CSVAPNTEQYF. CDR3 DNA sequence: TGCAGCGTTGCCCCTAATACCGAGCAGTACTTC. V usage is TRBV29-1 and J usage is TRBJ2-7; D unclear. The CDR3 has 11 residues. CDR1 SQVTM and CDR2 ANQGSEA come from the germline V gene. Between the trimmed V and J ends, which lost 4 bases and 6 bases, there was a span of 10 bases.

DNA of the CDR3: TGTGCCAGTAGTTTTCAGTCGAACACTGAAGCTTTCTTT. Amino acids: CASSFQSNTEAFF. The genes are TRBV19 and TRBJ1-1, with D uncertain. This CDR3 is built from 13 residues. The germline V and J ends were trimmed by 5 bases and 1 base, with 8 bases remaining between them. Germline assignment: CDR1 LNHDA and CDR2 SQIVND (reference sequence).

The chain employs TRBV10-3 and TRBJ2-5; 9 bases agree with TRBD1. This CDR3 region has 14 residues. Per the germline V gene, CDR1 is ENHRY and CDR2 is SYGVKD. J was trimmed by 2 bases and V by 7 bases; bases with no gene match: 5. The CDR3: CAITPGQGQETQYF. The DNA of the CDR3 is TGTGCCATCACTCCGGGACAGGGACAAGAGACCCAGTACTTC.

This clonotype was picked up a small number of times. This rearrangement joins TRBV7-2 to TRBJ2-5; D remains ambiguous. Germline CDR1 and CDR2: SGHTA and FQGNSA. Trimming removed 1 base from V and 3 bases from J, with 12 bases in between. The CDR3 is 15 amino acids. CDR3 DNA: TGTGCCAGCAGCTTAGGGGTCGCGGAAGAAGAGACCCAGTACTTC. It encodes CASSLGVAEEETQYF.

The chain links TRBV12-5 to TRBJ1-1, with a weak D call TRBD1 (5 bases). Germline loops: CDR1 LGHNT, CDR2 FRNRAP. Trimming shortened V by 5 bases and J by 6 bases, and 10 bases separated the two germline ends. CDR3 length: 12 amino acids. The CDR3 sequence: CASGPGSPEAFF. The CDR3 coding sequence is TGTGCTAGTGGTCCAGGGAGCCCTGAAGCTTTCTTT.

This clonotype was seen more than once but under ten times. The chain links TRBV11-2 to TRBJ1-2; 11 bases map to TRBD1. The CDR3 is made up of 14 amino acids. V lost 4 bases, J lost 10 bases, and 8 bases stayed unmatched. Looked up from germline, CDR1 is SGHAT and CDR2 is FQNNGV. The CDR3 region has the DNA TGTGCCAGCAGCTCGCCCGGGACAGGGGGTCTCTACACCTTC. This encodes CASSSPGTGGLYTF.

This clonotype turned up a few times. The CDR3 sequence is CSVEPGQGMPQHF. The CDR3 DNA sequence: TGCAGCGTTGAACCGGGACAGGGGATGCCCCAGCATTTT. The chain employs TRBV29-1 and TRBJ1-5; TRBD1 matches 10 bases. This CDR3 region has 13 residues. Per germline, CDR1 SQVTM and CDR2 ANQGSEA. The trim removed 2 bases at V and 9 bases at J, leaving 4 bases unmatched.

The V gene is TRBV29-1, the J gene TRBJ2-7; 8 positions match TRBD1. V shed 6 bases and J 2 bases; nucleotides not matched to a gene: 9. This CDR3 contains 14 residues. In germline, CDR1 is SQVTM, CDR2 ANQGSEA. The CDR3 DNA sequence: TGCAGCGTATCTACCGGGACAGGAGCCTACGAGCAGTACTTC. Translated: CSVSTGTGAYEQYF.

The J gene is TRBJ2-5, the V gene TRBV20-1, with a possible D match to TRBD1 (6 bases). V lost 2 bases, J lost 5 bases, and 18 bases lay in between. There are 15 residues in the CDR3. Germline CDR1 and CDR2: DFQATT and SNEGSKA (reference sequence). CDR3 nucleotides: TGCAGTGCTAGATCTCACGAGGGGGTGCGGGAGACCCAGTACTTC. It codes for CSARSHEGVRETQYF.

The chain joins TRBV6-5 to TRBJ1-1; 7 bases agree with TRBD1. Germline CDR1 reads MNHEY; CDR2 reads SVGAGI. The CDR3 loop spans 15 amino acids. With 2 bases clipped from V and 1 base from J, the junction kept 4 bases outside the gene matches. The CDR3 region has the DNA TGTGCCAGCAGTTACCCGGGACAGACGAACACTGAAGCTTTCTTT. Protein sequence: CASSYPGQTNTEAFF.

This clonotype was seen a few times. This chain connects TRBV6-5 to TRBJ2-6; 10 nucleotides match TRBD1. Germline V gene data show CDR1 as MNHEY and CDR2 as SVGAGI. The CDR3 extends over 16 amino acids. The V segment lost 4 bases and the J segment 0 bases; nucleotides outside the gene matches: 0. This chain's CDR3 is CASSWTGGSGANVLTF. In DNA, the CDR3 is TGTGCCAGCAGTTGGACAGGGGGCTCTGGGGCCAACGTCCTGACTTTC.

The chain uses TRBV5-4 and TRBJ2-7; D is perhaps TRBD1 (6 bases). V lost 1 base to trimming and J lost 6 bases, with 14 bases between them. Germline CDR1 is SGHNT and CDR2 is YYREEE (reference sequence). The CDR3 runs 14 residues. CDR3 in amino acids: CASSLQGPIGEQYF. The CDR3 region has the DNA TGTGCCAGCAGCTTGCAGGGGCCCATTGGCGAGCAGTACTTC.

V is TRBV9 and J is TRBJ1-6; D uncertain. Germline V lookup: CDR1 SGDLS, CDR2 YYNGEE. V was pared by 5 bases and J by 6 bases, with 15 bases between. The CDR3 covers 15 residues. As DNA, the CDR3 is TGTGCCAGCAGTGCGAGACCCTACGGTAATTCACCCCTCCACTTT. Residues: CASSARPYGNSPLHF.

The chain uses TRBV11-2 and TRBJ1-3, with TRBD1 as a possible D gene (5 bases). This CDR3 has 14 amino acids. CDR1 SGHAT and CDR2 FQNNGV come from the germline V gene. Deletions cut 8 bases from V and 0 bases from J, with 11 bases between. CDR3 loop: CASAGGTSGNTIYF. DNA for the CDR3: TGTGCCAGCGCCGGGGGGACCTCTGGAAACACCATATATTTT. The full variable domain, completed using reference TRBV11-2 and TRBJ1-3, is EAGVAQSPRYKIIEKRQSVAFWCNPISGHATLYWYQQILGQGPKLLIQFQNNGVVDDSQLPKDRFSAERLKGVDSTLKIQPAKLEDSAVYLCASAGGTSGNTIYFGEGSWLTVV.

The V call is TRBV5-1, the J call TRBJ2-2, with D tentatively TRBD1 (6 bases). This CDR3 comprises 16 residues. The germline V and J ends were trimmed by 4 bases and 5 bases, with 18 bases remaining between them. Per the germline V gene, CDR1 is SGHRS and CDR2 is YFSETQ. CDR3 amino acids: CASSPRAGARTGELFF. CDR3 DNA sequence: TGCGCCAGCAGCCCCCGTGCAGGGGCGCGGACCGGGGAGCTGTTTTTT.

This chain connects TRBV5-8 to TRBJ1-2; D is ambiguous. This CDR3 region has 14 residues. V lost 0 bases and J 1 base, leaving 7 bases between the germline ends. Germline CDR1 SGHTS, CDR2 YDEGEE. The CDR3 DNA sequence: TGTGCCAGCAGCTTGGTGGGCAGTAACTATGGCTACACCTTC. It specifies CASSLVGSNYGYTF.